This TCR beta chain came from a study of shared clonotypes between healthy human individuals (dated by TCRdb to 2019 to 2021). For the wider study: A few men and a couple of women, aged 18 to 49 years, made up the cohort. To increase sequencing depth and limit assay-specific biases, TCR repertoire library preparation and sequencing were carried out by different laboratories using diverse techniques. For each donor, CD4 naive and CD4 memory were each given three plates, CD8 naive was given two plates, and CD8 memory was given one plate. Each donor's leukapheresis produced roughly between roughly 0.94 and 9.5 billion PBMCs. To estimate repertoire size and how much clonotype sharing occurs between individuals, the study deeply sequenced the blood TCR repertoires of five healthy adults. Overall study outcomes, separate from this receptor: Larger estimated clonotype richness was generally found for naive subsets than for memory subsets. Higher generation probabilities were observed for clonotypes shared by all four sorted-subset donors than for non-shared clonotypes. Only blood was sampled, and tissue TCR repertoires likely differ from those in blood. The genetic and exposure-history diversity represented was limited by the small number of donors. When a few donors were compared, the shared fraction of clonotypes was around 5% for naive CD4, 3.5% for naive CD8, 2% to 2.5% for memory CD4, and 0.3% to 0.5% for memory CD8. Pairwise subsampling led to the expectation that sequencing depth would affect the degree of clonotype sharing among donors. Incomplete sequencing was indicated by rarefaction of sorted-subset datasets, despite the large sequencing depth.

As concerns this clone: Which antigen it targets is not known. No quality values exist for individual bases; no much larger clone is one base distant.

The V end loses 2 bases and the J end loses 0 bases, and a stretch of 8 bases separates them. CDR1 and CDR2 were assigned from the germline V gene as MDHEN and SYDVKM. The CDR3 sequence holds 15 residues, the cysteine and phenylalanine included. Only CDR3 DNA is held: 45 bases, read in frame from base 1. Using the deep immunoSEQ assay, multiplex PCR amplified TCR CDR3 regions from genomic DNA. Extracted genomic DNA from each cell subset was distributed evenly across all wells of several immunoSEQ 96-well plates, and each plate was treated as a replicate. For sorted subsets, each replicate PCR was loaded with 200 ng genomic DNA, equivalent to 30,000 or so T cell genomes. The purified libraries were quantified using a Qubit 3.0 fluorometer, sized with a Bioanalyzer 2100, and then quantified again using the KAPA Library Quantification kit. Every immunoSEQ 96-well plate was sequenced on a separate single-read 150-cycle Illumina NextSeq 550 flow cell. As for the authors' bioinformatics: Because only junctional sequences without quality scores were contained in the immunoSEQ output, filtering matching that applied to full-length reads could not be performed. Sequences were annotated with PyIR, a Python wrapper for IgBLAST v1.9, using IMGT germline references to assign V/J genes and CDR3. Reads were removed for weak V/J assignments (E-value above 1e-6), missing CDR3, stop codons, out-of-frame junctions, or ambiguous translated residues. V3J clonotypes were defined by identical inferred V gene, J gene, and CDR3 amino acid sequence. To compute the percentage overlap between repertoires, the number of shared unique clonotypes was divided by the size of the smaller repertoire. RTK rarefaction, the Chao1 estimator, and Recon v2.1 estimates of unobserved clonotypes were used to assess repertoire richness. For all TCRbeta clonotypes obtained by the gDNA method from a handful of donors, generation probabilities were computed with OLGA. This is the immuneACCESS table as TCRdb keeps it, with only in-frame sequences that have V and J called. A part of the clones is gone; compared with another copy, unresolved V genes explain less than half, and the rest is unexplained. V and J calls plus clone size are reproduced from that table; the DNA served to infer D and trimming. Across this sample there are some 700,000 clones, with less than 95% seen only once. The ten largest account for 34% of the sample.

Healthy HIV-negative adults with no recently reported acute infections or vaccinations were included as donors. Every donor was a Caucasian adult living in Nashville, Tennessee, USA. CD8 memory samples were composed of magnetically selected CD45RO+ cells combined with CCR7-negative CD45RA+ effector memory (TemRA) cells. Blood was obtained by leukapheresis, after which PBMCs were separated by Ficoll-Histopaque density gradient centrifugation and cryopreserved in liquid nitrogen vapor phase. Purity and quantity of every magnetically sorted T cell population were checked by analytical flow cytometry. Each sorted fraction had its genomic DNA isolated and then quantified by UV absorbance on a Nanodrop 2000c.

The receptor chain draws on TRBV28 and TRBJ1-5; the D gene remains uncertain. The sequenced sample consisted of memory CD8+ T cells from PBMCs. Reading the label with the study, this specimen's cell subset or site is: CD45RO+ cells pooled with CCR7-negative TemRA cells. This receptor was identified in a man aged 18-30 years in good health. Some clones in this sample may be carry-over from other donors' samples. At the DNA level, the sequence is TGTGCCAGCAGTTTAGTGGCATATAGCAATCAGCCCCAGCATTTT. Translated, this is CASSLVAYSNQPQHF.